The 5 T cell receptor beta chains presented below share a single source sample, sequenced in a study of identical twins. TCRdb re-called the 5' RACE reads with MiXCR, one entry per CDR3 protein. The table includes about 690,000 distinct CDR3 sequences, less than 7% detected once. Source material: naive T cells sorted from blood. These receptors were collected from a man younger than 35 in good health.

The chain uses TRBV9 and TRBJ2-6; no firm D call. This CDR3 is built from 13 residues. Germline loops: CDR1 SGDLS, CDR2 YYNGEE. Trimming stripped 9 bases from V and 4 bases from J, with 11 bases between. The CDR3 is CATRRSGANVLTF. Here the CDR3 DNA reads TGTGCCACCCGGCGGTCCGGGGCCAACGTCCTGACTTTC.

This clonotype was recorded many times. This chain joins TRBV7-8 and TRBJ2-7; the D gene is possibly TRBD2 (6 bases). CDR1 and CDR2 from the germline V gene are SGHVS and FQNEAQ. The CDR3 totals 13 residues. The V and J ends lost 3 bases and 5 bases respectively, with 11 bases between them. DNA for the CDR3: TGTGCCAGCAGCTTGGGCAGGGAGGACGAGCAGTACTTC. It yields the protein CASSLGREDEQYF.

This clonotype has only a few counts. The genes are TRBV28 and TRBJ1-2; D remains unclear. Trimming cost V 6 bases and J 6 bases, with 11 bases left between them. The CDR3 sequence is 12 residues long. Germline V gives CDR1 MDHEN, CDR2 SYDVKM. CDR3 residues: CASRPPKDGYTF. The CDR3 DNA sequence: TGTGCCAGCAGACCGCCGAAGGATGGCTACACCTTC.

This clonotype was recorded many times. The V and J genes are TRBV12-3 or TRBV12-4 and TRBJ2-5; the D is unclear. V was clipped by 6 bases and J by 5 bases, with 13 bases between them. The CDR3 loop spans 13 amino acids. Here the CDR3 DNA reads TGTGCCAGCAGCCAAACATGGGGTGAGACCCAGTACTTC. Translation gives CASSQTWGETQYF.

The table lists this clonotype with a few counts. V is TRBV5-6 and J is TRBJ2-3; 8 bases fit TRBD1. Per germline, CDR1 SGHDT and CDR2 YYEEEE. The CDR3 is 15 residues long. V lost 4 bases, J lost 9 bases, and 13 bases stayed unmatched. CDR3 DNA sequence: TGTGCCAGCAGCCCGGACAGGGCTCAGGGGGAGACGCAGTATTTT. Residues: CASSPDRAQGETQYF.